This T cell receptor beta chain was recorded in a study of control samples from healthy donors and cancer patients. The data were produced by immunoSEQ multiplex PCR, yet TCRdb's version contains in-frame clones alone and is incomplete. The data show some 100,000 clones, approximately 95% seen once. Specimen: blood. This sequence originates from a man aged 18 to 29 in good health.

CDR3 loop: CASSSDRVGNTIYF. CDR3 nucleotide sequence: TGTGCCAGCTCGTCGGACAGGGTCGGAAACACCATATATTTT. The J gene is TRBJ1-3, the V gene TRBV18; 8 nucleotides align to TRBD1. V lost 6 bases, J lost 4 bases, and 5 bases stayed unmatched. Per germline, CDR1 KGHSH and CDR2 LQKENI. CDR3 size: 14 residues.